This TCR beta chain was sequenced in a study of graft-versus-host responses after intestinal transplantation. Looking at the study overall: Transplantation in recipients was multivisceral, liver-intestinal, or isolated intestinal. The whole recipient group had anti-thymocyte globulin induction followed by tacrolimus and steroids for around 3 years.

Germline loops: CDR1 SGHTA, CDR2 FQGNSA. The CDR3 extends over 15 amino acids. V was trimmed by 5 bases and J by 0 bases, leaving 14 bases between them. Worth noting for this clone: Its cognate antigen is unknown.

Study conclusions and caveats: GvH clones occurred in recipient marrow; some first appeared in ileum or blood.

The repertoire was sequenced with immunoSEQ multiplex PCR; TCRdb's copy has only in-frame clones and lacks some. The table lists under 130,000 clones, over 85% of them singletons. This sequence originates from a human donor who received an intestinal transplant. The material sequenced was unstimulated CD8+ T cells sorted from spleen or lymph node cells, taken before intestinal transplant. The chain carries TRBV7-2 and TRBJ2-7, with a weak D call TRBD1 (7 bases). The CDR3 protein is CASSPGGQSSYEQYF. CDR3 DNA: TGTGCCAGCAGCCCCGGGGGACAGAGCTCCTACGAGCAGTACTTC.